These 17 T cell receptor beta chains were sequenced from one sample in a study of T cell clonality in common variable immunodeficiency. Only in-frame clones appear in the TCRdb table, and some are missing; sequencing was by immunoSEQ multiplex PCR. The table lists approximately 75,000 clones, with no singletons. Sequencing was performed on peripheral blood mononuclear cells. Receptors were obtained from a person between 18 and 75 years old in good health.

This clone was counted at least ten times. The sequenced fragment ends 3 residues before the CDR3 boundary, so the rest is inferred from the germline J gene. The rearrangement joins TRBV12-3 or TRBV12-4 to TRBJ2-7; unclear D gene. The CDR3 totals 13 residues. Trimming removed 1 base from V and 6 bases from J, with 10 bases in between. Incomplete CDR3 DNA: TGTGCCAGCAGTTTAGATATTGGGCCCGAG. Translating it yields CASSLDIGPE. The whole CDR3 protein reads CASSLDIGPEQYF.

This clone was picked up many times. The read gets to within 3 residues of the CDR3 end, and the germline J gene fills in the rest. V and J are TRBV5-3 and TRBJ1-1, with a tentative D call TRBD1 (5 bases). TRBV5-3 is annotated as an ORF whose role is uncertain. Between the trimmed V and J ends, which lost 0 bases and 3 bases, there was a span of 15 bases. The CDR3 loop spans 16 amino acids. The CDR3 DNA, read in part, is TGTGCCAGAAGCTTGGGCCAGGGCGGATTTGACACTGAA. Encoded protein: CARSLGQGGFDTE. The whole CDR3 reads CARSLGQGGFDTEAFF.

This clone was observed many times. The read finishes 3 residues shy of the CDR3 end, and the germline J gene is used to complete it. The chain couples TRBV19 to TRBJ2-7, with TRBD1 matching over 9 bases. V lost 6 bases, J lost 3 bases, and 9 bases stayed unmatched. Germline CDR1 is LNHDA and CDR2 is SQIVND (reference sequence). The CDR3 is 15 residues long. Incomplete CDR3 DNA: TGTGCCAGTAGCCTTACGGGACAGGGAGACTACGAG. Translated: CASSLTGQGDYE. The full-length CDR3 reads as CASSLTGQGDYEQYF.

This clone was found many times. The read terminates 3 residues ahead of where the CDR3 ends, so the germline J gene completes it. The chain carries TRBV10-3 and TRBJ1-1; TRBD1 is a possible D gene (5 bases). The CDR3 loop spans 11 amino acids. V lost 8 bases and J 1 base, leaving 5 bases between the germline ends. The germline gives CDR1 ENHRY, CDR2 SYGVKD. The CDR3 protein is CAIGQNTEAFF. The CDR3 bases that were read are TGTGCCATCGGACAGAACACTGAA.

This clone was recorded many times. The read gets to within 3 residues of the CDR3 end, and the germline J gene fills in the rest. The chain couples TRBV20-1 to TRBJ1-6; TRBD1 is a possible D gene (6 bases). The V gene's germline CDR1 is DFQATT and CDR2 SNEGSKA (reference sequence). V was clipped by 2 bases and J by 10 bases, with 18 bases between them. The CDR3 totals 15 residues. The sequenced CDR3 bases are TGCAGTGCTAGAAACCCACAGGAGGGGGTCTCACCC. This encodes CSARNPQEGVSP. The CDR3 in full is CSARNPQEGVSPLHF.

This clone came up many times. Read sequence stops 3 residues before the CDR3 end, and the germline J gene provides the missing end. The chain is built from TRBV5-1 and TRBJ2-2, with 9 bases aligning to TRBD2. The ends lost 0 bases at V and 5 bases at J; junction bases unmatched: 5. The germline gives CDR1 SGHRS, CDR2 YFSETQ. The CDR3 loop spans 16 amino acids. CDR3 sequence: CASSLESGGRTGELFF. The CDR3 DNA, read in part, is TGCGCCAGCAGCTTGGAAAGCGGGGGGAGGACCGGGGAG.

This clone appeared many times. The read ends 3 residues before the CDR3 terminus; that terminus is restored from the germline J gene. The chain employs TRBV6-9 and TRBJ2-1; unclear D gene. CDR3 length equals 11 residues. Per germline, CDR1 MNHGY and CDR2 SVAAGI. V lost 6 bases and J lost 8, with 8 bases in between. The DNA read from the CDR3 is TGTGCCAGCAGGGGCCCCCATGAG. Encoded protein: CASRGPHE. The whole CDR3 protein reads CASRGPHEQFF.

Many counts were recorded for this clone. Coverage ceases 3 residues before the CDR3 finishes, and the germline J gene fills in the end. The chain couples TRBV20-1 to TRBJ2-3, with D possibly TRBD1 on 7 matching bases. Germline V gene data show CDR1 as DFQATT and CDR2 as SNEGSKA (reference sequence). The CDR3 extends over 15 amino acids. The V end lost 5 bases, the J end lost 5 bases, and 20 bases lay between the germline ends. The sequenced CDR3 bases are TGCAGTGCTCCCGCCCGACAGGGAGGAAGAGATACG. Protein sequence: CSAPARQGGRDT. The whole CDR3 region reads CSAPARQGGRDTQYF.

This clone has at least ten counts. Read sequence stops 3 residues before the CDR3 end, and the germline J gene provides the missing end. The V gene is TRBV28, the J gene TRBJ2-7; D remains ambiguous. The CDR3 covers 11 residues. Germline CDR1 is MDHEN and CDR2 is SYDVKM. V lost 4 bases to trimming and J lost 3 bases, with 4 bases between them. The part of the CDR3 DNA that was read is TGTGCCAGCAGTTCCAACTACGAG. Protein: CASSSNYE. The CDR3 in full is CASSSNYEQYF.

This clone was recorded many times. The read terminates 3 residues ahead of where the CDR3 ends, so the germline J gene completes it. The chain has TRBV14 and TRBJ1-2, with 7 bases lining up with TRBD1. The CDR3 is made up of 13 amino acids. V trimming: 1 base; J trimming: 4 bases; junction bases outside the gene matches: 0. Germline CDR1 SGHDN, CDR2 FVKESK. The CDR3 here is CASSQAGGYGYTF. The CDR3 bases that were read are TGTGCCAGCAGCCAAGCAGGGGGCTATGGC.

In this sample, this clone turned up a few times. Sequencing ends 3 residues short of the CDR3 end; the germline J gene provides the rest. The V and J genes are TRBV6-2 or TRBV6-3 and TRBJ1-6; 8 bases align to TRBD1. V shed 4 bases, J shed 9 bases, and the junction held 8 bases outside the gene matches. Germline V CDR1 and CDR2: MNHEY, SVGEGT. This CDR3 is 15 amino acids long. CDR3 bases read: TGTGCCAGCAGTTCCTCCGGACAGGGAAGTTCACCC. Translating gives CASSSSGQGSSP. The CDR3 in full is CASSSSGQGSSPLHF.

This clone was counted only a few times. The CDR3 extends 3 residues past the end of the read, so its final part is completed from the germline J gene. The chain employs TRBV10-2 and TRBJ2-3; D is perhaps TRBD1 (8 bases). V was cut by 6 bases and J by 5 bases, with 12 bases left in between. CDR1 and CDR2 (germline): WSHSY, SAAADI. This CDR3 is 13 amino acids long. This CDR3 reads CASRTGGEDTQYF. CDR3 DNA, as far as it was read: TGCGCCAGCAGAACAGGGGGGGAAGATACG.

This clone was seen repeatedly, ten times or more. The DNA read from the CDR3 is TGCAGTGCTAGATTGGACAGAGACTATGGC. Translation gives CSARLDRDYG. The complete CDR3 protein is CSARLDRDYGYTF. The chain couples TRBV20-1 to TRBJ1-2, with a possible D match to TRBD1 (6 bases). Read data end 3 residues before the CDR3 end; the end is taken from the germline J gene. Between the trimmed V and J ends, which lost 2 bases and 3 bases, there was a span of 10 bases. Germline-derived CDR1 and CDR2 are DFQATT and SNEGSKA (reference sequence). There are 13 residues in the CDR3.

In this sample, this clone turned up many times. The read comes to an end 3 residues before the CDR3 does, leaving the germline J gene to fill in the end. The V and J genes are TRBV7-9 and TRBJ1-1; possibly TRBD1 for D (6 bases). CDR1 is SEHNR and CDR2 is FQNEAQ in the germline V gene (reference sequence). V gave up 6 bases and J gave up 4 bases, with 18 bases separating them. This CDR3 is built from 15 residues. The sequenced part of the CDR3 DNA is TGTGCCAGCAGTTATATCGACAGAGGGGGCACTGAA. Translation gives CASSYIDRGGTE. The full CDR3 protein is CASSYIDRGGTEAFF.

This clone was recorded many times. The read stops 3 residues short of the end of the CDR3; the missing end is completed from the germline J gene. The chain couples TRBV7-3 to TRBJ2-7, with 8 nucleotides matching TRBD2. The V segment lost 5 bases and the J segment 3 bases; nucleotides outside the gene matches: 15. CDR3 length equals 17 residues. Germline loops: CDR1 SGHTA, CDR2 FQGTGA. The CDR3 loop is CASSPLPGSGTSYEQYF. The sequenced CDR3 bases are TGTGCCAGCAGCCCCTTACCGGGATCCGGGACTAGCTACGAG.

This clone was counted many times. Read coverage stops 3 residues before the CDR3 terminus; the germline J gene supplies the remainder. This chain joins TRBV29-1 and TRBJ2-2; D call uncertain. CDR3 length: 14 amino acids. CDR1 SQVTM and CDR2 ANQGSEA come from the germline V gene. The V gene lost 3 bases and the J gene lost 2 bases, with 10 bases spanning the gap. CDR3 DNA (partial): TGCAGCGTTGACTCCCCACTTAACACCGGGGAG. It is translated as CSVDSPLNTGE. The full CDR3 reads CSVDSPLNTGELFF.

This clone has ten or more counts. The read halts 3 residues ahead of the CDR3 end, with the missing end drawn from the germline J gene. The rearrangement links TRBV20-1 to TRBJ2-5; no reliable D call. CDR1 DFQATT and CDR2 SNEGSKA come from the germline V gene (reference sequence). The CDR3 extends over 13 amino acids. V shed 3 bases and J shed 1 base, with 9 bases lying between them. The CDR3 is CSARRRLQETQYF. The sequenced part of the CDR3 DNA is TGCAGTGCTAGGAGGCGGCTCCAAGAGACC.